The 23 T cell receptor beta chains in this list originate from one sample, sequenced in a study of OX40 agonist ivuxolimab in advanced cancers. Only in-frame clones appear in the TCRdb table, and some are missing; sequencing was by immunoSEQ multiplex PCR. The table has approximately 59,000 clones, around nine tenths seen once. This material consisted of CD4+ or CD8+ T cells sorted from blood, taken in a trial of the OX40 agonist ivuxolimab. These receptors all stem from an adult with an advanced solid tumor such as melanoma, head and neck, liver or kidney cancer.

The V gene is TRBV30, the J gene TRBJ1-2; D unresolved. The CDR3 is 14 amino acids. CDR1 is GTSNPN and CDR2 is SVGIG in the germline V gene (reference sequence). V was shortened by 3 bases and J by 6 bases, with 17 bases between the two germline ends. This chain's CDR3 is CAWSAQLALHGYTF. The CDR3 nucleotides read TGTGCCTGGAGCGCTCAATTGGCTCTACATGGCTACACCTTC.

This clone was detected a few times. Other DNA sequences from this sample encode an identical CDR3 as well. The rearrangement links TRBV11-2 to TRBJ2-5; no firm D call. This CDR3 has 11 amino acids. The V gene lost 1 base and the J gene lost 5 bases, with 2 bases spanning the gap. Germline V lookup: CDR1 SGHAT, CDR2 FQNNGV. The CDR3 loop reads CASSLVETQYF. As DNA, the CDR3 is TGTGCCAGCAGCTTAGTGGAGACCCAGTACTTC.

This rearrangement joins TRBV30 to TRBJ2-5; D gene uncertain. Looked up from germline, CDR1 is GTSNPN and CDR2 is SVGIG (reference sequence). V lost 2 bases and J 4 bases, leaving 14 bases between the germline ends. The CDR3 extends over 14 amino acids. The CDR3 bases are TGTGCCTGGAGTATATCTTTAGTAGGAGAGACCCAGTACTTC. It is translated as CAWSISLVGETQYF.

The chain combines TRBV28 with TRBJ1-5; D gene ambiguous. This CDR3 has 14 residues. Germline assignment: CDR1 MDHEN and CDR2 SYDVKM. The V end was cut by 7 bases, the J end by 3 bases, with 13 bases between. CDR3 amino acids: CASTRIGNNQPQHF. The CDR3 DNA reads TGTGCCAGCACCCGGATAGGGAACAATCAGCCCCAGCATTTT.

CDR3 residues: CASSLVGKQFF. The CDR3, as DNA: TGTGCCAGCAGCTTAGTAGGGAAGCAGTTCTTC. The V gene is TRBV11-2, the J gene TRBJ2-1, with D unclear. The germline gives CDR1 SGHAT, CDR2 FQNNGV. V was shortened by 1 base and J by 11 bases, with 6 bases between the two germline ends. This CDR3 has 11 residues.

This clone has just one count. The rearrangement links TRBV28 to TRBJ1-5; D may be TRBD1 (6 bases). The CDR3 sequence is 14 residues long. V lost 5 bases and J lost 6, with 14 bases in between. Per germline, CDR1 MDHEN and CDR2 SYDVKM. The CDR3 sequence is CASSQQGASQPQHF. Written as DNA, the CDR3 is TGTGCCAGCAGTCAACAGGGTGCAAGTCAGCCCCAGCATTTT.

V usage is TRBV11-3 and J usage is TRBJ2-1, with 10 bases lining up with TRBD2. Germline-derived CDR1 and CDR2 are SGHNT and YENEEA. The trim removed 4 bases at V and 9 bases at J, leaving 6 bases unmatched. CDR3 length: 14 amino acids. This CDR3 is CASSSGLAGGEQFF. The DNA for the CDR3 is TGTGCCAGCAGCTCAGGGTTAGCGGGAGGTGAGCAGTTCTTC.

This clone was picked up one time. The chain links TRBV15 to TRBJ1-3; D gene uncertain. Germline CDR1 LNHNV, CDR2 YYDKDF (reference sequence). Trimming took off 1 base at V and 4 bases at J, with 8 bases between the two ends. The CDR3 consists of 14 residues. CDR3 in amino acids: CATSRVIAGNTIYF. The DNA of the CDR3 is TGTGCCACCAGCAGAGTTATAGCCGGAAACACCATATATTTT.

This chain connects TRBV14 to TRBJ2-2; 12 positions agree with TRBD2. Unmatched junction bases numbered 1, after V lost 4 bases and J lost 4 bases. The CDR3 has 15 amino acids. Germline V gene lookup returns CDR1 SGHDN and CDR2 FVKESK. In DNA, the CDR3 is TGTGCCAGCAGCCTGGGACTAGCGGGCACCGGGGAGCTGTTTTTT. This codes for CASSLGLAGTGELFF.

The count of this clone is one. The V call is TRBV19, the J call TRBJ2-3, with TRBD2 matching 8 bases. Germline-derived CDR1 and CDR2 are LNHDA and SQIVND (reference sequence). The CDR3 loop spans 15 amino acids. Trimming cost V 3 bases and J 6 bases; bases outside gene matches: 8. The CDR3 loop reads CASSINREGRDTQYF. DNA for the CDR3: TGTGCCAGTAGTATTAATCGGGAGGGCCGCGATACGCAGTATTTT.

The CDR3 region is CATSGTAQGDTQYF. Here the CDR3 DNA reads TGTGCCACTTCCGGGACAGCACAAGGGGATACGCAGTATTTT. The rearrangement uses TRBV10-3 and TRBJ2-3; 7 nucleotides align to TRBD1. The V segment lost 10 bases and the J segment 6 bases; nucleotides outside the gene matches: 13. The germline CDR1 and CDR2 sequences are ENHRY and SYGVKD. The CDR3 has 14 amino acids.

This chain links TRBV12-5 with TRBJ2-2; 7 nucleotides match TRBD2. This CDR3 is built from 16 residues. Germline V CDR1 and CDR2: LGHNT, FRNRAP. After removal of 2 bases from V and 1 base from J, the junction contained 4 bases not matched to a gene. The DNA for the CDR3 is TGTGCTAGTGGTTTGCATAGCGGGCAGAACACCGGGGAGCTGTTTTTT. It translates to CASGLHSGQNTGELFF. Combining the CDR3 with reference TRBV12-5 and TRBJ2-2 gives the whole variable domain DARVTQTPRHKVTEMGQEVTMRCQPILGHNTVFWYRQTMMQGLELLAYFRNRAPLDDSGMPKDRFSAEMPDATLATLKIQPSEPRDSAVYFCASGLHSGQNTGELFFGEGSRLTVL.

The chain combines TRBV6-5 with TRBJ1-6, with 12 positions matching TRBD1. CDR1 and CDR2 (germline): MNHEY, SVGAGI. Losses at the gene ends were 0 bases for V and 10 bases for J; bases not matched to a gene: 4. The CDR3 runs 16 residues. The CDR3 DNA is TGTGCCAGCAGTTACTCTGGGACAGGGGGCGCCTCACCCCTCCACTTT. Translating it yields CASSYSGTGGASPLHF.

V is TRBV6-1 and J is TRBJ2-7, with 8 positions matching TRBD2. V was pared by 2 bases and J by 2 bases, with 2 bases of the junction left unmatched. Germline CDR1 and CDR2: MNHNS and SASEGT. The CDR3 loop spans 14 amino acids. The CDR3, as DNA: TGTGCCAGCAGTGAACGAGCGGGAGCCTACGAGCAGTACTTC. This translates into CASSERAGAYEQYF.

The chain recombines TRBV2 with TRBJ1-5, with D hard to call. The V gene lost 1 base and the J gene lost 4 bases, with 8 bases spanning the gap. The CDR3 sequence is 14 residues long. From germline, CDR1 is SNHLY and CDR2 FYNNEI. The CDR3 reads CASSEGQVNQPQHF. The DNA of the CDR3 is TGTGCCAGCAGTGAAGGTCAGGTGAATCAGCCCCAGCATTTT.

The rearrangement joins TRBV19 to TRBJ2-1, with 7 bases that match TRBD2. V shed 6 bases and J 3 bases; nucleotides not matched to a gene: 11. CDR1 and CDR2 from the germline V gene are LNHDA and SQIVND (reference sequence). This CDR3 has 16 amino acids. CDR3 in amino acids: CASRKEGGLLYNEQFF. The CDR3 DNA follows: TGTGCCAGTAGGAAAGAGGGAGGGCTCCTCTACAATGAGCAGTTCTTC.

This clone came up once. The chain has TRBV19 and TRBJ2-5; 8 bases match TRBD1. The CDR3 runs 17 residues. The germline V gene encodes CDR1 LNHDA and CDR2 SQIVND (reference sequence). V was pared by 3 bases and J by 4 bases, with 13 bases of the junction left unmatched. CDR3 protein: CASSISLAAGGVETQYF. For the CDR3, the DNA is TGTGCCAGTAGTATTTCACTTGCGGCAGGGGGCGTAGAGACCCAGTACTTC.

In nucleotides, the CDR3 is TGTGCCAGCAGCTTATTCCCGGACTCTGGGGCCAACGTCCTGACTTTC. Residues: CASSLFPDSGANVLTF. The chain links TRBV7-6 to TRBJ2-6, with unresolved D. The germline V gene has CDR1 SGHVS and CDR2 FNYEAQ. With 2 bases removed from V and 0 bases from J, the gap between germline ends came to 8 bases. The CDR3 has 16 amino acids.

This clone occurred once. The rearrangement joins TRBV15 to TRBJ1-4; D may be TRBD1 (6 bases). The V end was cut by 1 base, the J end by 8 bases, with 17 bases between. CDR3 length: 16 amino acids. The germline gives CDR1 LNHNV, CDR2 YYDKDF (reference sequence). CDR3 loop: CATSRGLGALGEKLFF. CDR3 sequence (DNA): TGTGCCACCAGCAGAGGATTGGGGGCGTTAGGAGAAAAACTGTTTTTT.

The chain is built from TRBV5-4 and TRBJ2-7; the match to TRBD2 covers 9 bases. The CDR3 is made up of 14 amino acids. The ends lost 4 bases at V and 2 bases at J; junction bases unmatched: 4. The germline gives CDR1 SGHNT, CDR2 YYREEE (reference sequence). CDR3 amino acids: CASSRGLAAYEQYF. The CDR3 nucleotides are TGTGCCAGCAGCCGGGGACTAGCAGCCTACGAGCAGTACTTC.

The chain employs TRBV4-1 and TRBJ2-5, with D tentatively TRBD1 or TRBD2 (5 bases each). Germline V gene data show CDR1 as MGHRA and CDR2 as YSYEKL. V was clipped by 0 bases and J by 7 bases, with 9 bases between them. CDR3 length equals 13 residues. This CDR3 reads CASSQEEGRTQYF. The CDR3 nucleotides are TGCGCCAGCAGCCAAGAAGAGGGGAGGACCCAGTACTTC.

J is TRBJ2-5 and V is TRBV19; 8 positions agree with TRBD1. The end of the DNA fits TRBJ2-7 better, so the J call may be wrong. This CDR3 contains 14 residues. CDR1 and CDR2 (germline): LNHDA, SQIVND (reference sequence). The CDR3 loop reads CATAWDRSSYEQYF. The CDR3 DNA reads TGTGCCACCGCGTGGGACAGGAGCTCCTACGAGCAGTACTTC.

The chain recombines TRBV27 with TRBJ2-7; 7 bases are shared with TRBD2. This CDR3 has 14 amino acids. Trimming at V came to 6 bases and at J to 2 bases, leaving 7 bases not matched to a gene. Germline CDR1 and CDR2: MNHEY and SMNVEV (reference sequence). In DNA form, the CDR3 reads TGTGCCAGCAGGACTTCGGGGGGAGCCTACGAGCAGTACTTC. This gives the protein CASRTSGGAYEQYF.